The present T cell receptor beta chain was sequenced within a study of blood T cell repertoires in COVID-19. Looking at the study overall: COVID-19 samples collected from the United States, Italy and Spain covered acute and convalescent phases.

Trimming took 3 bases from V and 2 from J; bases not matched to a gene: 9. Germline values: CDR1 LGHNA, CDR2 YNFKEQ. This CDR3 has 18 residues. Authors' methods: It was from reference gene primer amplification that nucleated cell counts were estimated. The protocol was immunoSEQ multiplex PCR, while the TCRdb copy is restricted to in-frame clones and leaves out a portion. V and J calls and clone size are as listed in that table; D and trimming were resolved from the DNA. The sample contains about 390,000 clones, 87% of which appear only once. The sequence came from a woman in her fifties or sixties with COVID-19, enrolled during active disease. Input material: peripheral blood. The chain links TRBV4-2 to TRBJ2-7; TRBD2 agrees at 14 bases. CDR3 in amino acids: CASSHGLAGGAPTYEQYF. CDR3 sequence (DNA): TGTGCCAGCAGCCATGGACTAGCGGGGGGCGCCCCTACCTACGAGCAGTACTTC.